Listed below are T cell receptor beta chains from one sample, sequenced in a study of identical twins. TCRdb used MiXCR to reprocess the 5' RACE reads, holding one entry per CDR3 protein. Of approximately 470,000 distinct CDR3 sequences listed, 14% are singletons. These data were likewise used in another study, on yellow fever vaccine responses in identical twins.

The sequencing sample was made of CD4+ T cells sorted from blood. The receptors were gathered from a woman between 18 and 29 years old in good health. CDR3s include the opening cysteine and the closing phenylalanine or tryptophan. A D gene is named only where the DNA matches it firmly. Not all rows give a size; the values are once, few, many and, for expanded clones, a class.

D gene,clone size,V gene,J gene,CDR3 protein,CDR3 DNA
TRBD2,.,TRBV10-3,TRBJ2-1,CAISGTSGYNEQFF,TGTGCCATCAGTGGGACTAGCGGCTACAATGAGCAGTTCTTC
TRBD1,few,TRBV5-1,TRBJ2-5,CASSRGTAGETQYF,TGCGCCAGCAGCCGAGGGACAGCAGGAGAGACCCAGTACTTC
.,few,TRBV7-2,TRBJ2-1,CASSLVRQNEQFF,TGTGCCAGCAGCTTAGTACGTCAGAATGAGCAGTTCTTC
.,few,TRBV29-1,TRBJ1-1,CSVERGRNTEAFF,TGCAGCGTTGAAAGAGGGCGGAACACTGAAGCTTTCTTT
.,few,TRBV20-1,TRBJ2-1,CSARSGGSLRDEQFF,TGCAGTGCTAGATCCGGAGGATCTCTACGGGATGAGCAGTTCTTC
.,few,TRBV3-1,TRBJ1-6,CASATSSYNSPLHF,TGTGCCAGCGCTACTAGCTCCTATAATTCACCCCTCCACTTT
.,few,TRBV3-1,TRBJ2-1,CASSQPGPLNEQFF,TGTGCCAGCAGCCAACCCGGGCCACTAAATGAGCAGTTCTTC
.,many,TRBV14,TRBJ1-1,CASSHNTEAFF,TGTGCCAGCAGCCACAACACTGAAGCTTTCTTT
.,.,TRBV28,TRBJ2-1,CASRSRPSYNEQFF,TGTGCCAGCAGAAGCCGTCCCTCCTACAATGAGCAGTTCTTC
TRBD2,few,TRBV7-8,TRBJ2-3,CASSPVAGGLTDTQYF,TGTGCCAGCAGCCCAGTAGCGGGGGGGCTAACAGATACGCAGTATTTT
.,.,TRBV7-2,TRBJ2-1,CASSFGQRLYNEQFF,TGTGCCAGCAGCTTCGGACAGCGTCTCTACAATGAGCAGTTCTTC
TRBD2,few,TRBV7-2,TRBJ2-7,CASSTGLAGNSYEQYF,TGTGCCAGCAGCACGGGACTAGCGGGGAACTCCTACGAGCAGTACTTC
.,.,TRBV27,TRBJ2-3,CASTFRGSGTDTQYF,TGTGCCAGCACCTTCAGGGGATCGGGCACAGATACGCAGTATTTT
TRBD2,few,TRBV11-1,TRBJ2-1,CASSPPLGLAGGSYNEQFF,TGTGCCAGCAGCCCCCCCTTAGGACTAGCGGGGGGCTCCTACAATGAGCAGTTCTTC
.,.,TRBV29-1,TRBJ2-7,CSVALMVTPSYEQYF,TGCAGCGTTGCGCTTATGGTTACCCCCTCCTACGAGCAGTACTTC
TRBD1,few,TRBV4-1,TRBJ1-2,CASSPEPGQGLRGYGYTF,TGCGCCAGCAGCCCTGAACCGGGACAGGGCTTAAGGGGCTATGGCTACACCTTC
TRBD2,few,TRBV20-1,TRBJ2-7,CSFLSGSDTYEQYF,TGCAGTTTTCTTAGCGGGAGTGATACCTACGAGCAGTACTTC
.,.,TRBV11-2,TRBJ1-4,CASSQRTGVTEKLFF,TGTGCCAGCAGCCAAAGGACGGGCGTTACTGAAAAACTGTTTTTT
.,few,TRBV7-9,TRBJ2-2,CASSLKQQLNTGELFF,TGTGCCAGCAGCTTAAAGCAGCAGCTGAACACCGGGGAGCTGTTTTTT
TRBD1,few,TRBV29-1,TRBJ2-1,CSVEGQGSYNEQFF,TGCAGCGTCGAGGGACAGGGCTCCTACAATGAGCAGTTCTTC
TRBD2,.,TRBV6-2/TRBV6-3,TRBJ2-1,CASSYVSSGSNEQFF,TGTGCCAGCAGTTACGTGTCTAGCGGGAGCAATGAGCAGTTCTTC
TRBD1,.,TRBV20-1,TRBJ2-2,CSAIGTGDSGTGELFF,TGCAGTGCGATCGGGACAGGGGATTCGGGAACCGGGGAGCTGTTTTTT
TRBD1,few,TRBV6-1,TRBJ2-3,CASSRGTGVAASTDTQYF,TGTGCCAGCAGTAGAGGGACAGGGGTAGCGGCTAGCACAGATACGCAGTATTTT